What follows are 27 T cell receptor beta chains derived from one specimen sequenced in a study of blood T cell repertoires in COVID-19. The protocol was immunoSEQ multiplex PCR, while the TCRdb copy is restricted to in-frame clones and leaves out a portion. The profile covers about 130,000 clones, with around 81% appearing a single time and about 4% taken by the ten largest. The material sequenced was peripheral blood. These receptors originate from a woman aged 45-59 years with acute or convalescent COVID-19.

Worth noting for this clone: One end of the junction varies from germline; a read error may be responsible. Written as DNA, the CDR3 is TGTGCTAGCAGCTTTTCTCAGGCGCAAGAGACCCAGTACTTC. Translating it yields CASSFSQAQETQYF. The chain couples TRBV7-7 to TRBJ2-5; D unclear. From germline, CDR1 is SSHAT and CDR2 FNYEAQ (reference sequence). The CDR3 has 14 amino acids.

The chain combines TRBV7-9 with TRBJ1-2; D may be TRBD1 (6 bases). The CDR3 totals 16 residues. Trimming removed 5 bases at V and 4 bases at J, with 20 bases between. The V gene's germline CDR1 is SEHNR and CDR2 FQNEAQ (reference sequence). The CDR3 bases are TGTGCCAGCAGCATTTCCACAGGGTCTCTTGCCTATGGCTACACCTTC. It translates to CASSISTGSLAYGYTF.

The gene calls are TRBV2 and TRBJ2-1; 9 nucleotides align to TRBD1. The CDR3 runs to 14 residues. With V trimmed by 10 bases and J by 4 bases, 8 bases remained unmatched. Looked up from germline, CDR1 is SNHLY and CDR2 is FYNNEI. CDR3 sequence (DNA): TGTGCCACCGGAAGGACAGGGGAATACAATGAGCAGTTCTTC. Encoded protein: CATGRTGEYNEQFF.

This clone appeared a single time. The chain employs TRBV15 and TRBJ1-2; TRBD1 is a possible D gene (6 bases). Between the trimmed V and J ends, which lost 0 bases and 2 bases, there was a span of 16 bases. Germline V gene lookup returns CDR1 LNHNV and CDR2 YYDKDF (reference sequence). This CDR3 region has 17 residues. The CDR3 coding sequence is TGTGCCACCAGCAGAGATTTGGGCCCACAGGGCAACTATGGCTACACCTTC. Translation: CATSRDLGPQGNYGYTF.

The V gene is TRBV6-5, the J gene TRBJ1-2; possible D gene TRBD1, 5 bases. The CDR3 covers 13 residues. Trimming removed 2 bases from V and 4 bases from J, with 8 bases in between. Germline CDR1 and CDR2: MNHEY and SVGAGI. The DNA for the CDR3 is TGTGCCAGCAGTTACCGGGGGGGCTATGGCTACACCTTC. Protein sequence: CASSYRGGYGYTF.

The V and J genes are TRBV28 and TRBJ2-1; possible D gene TRBD1, 6 bases. The CDR3 covers 12 residues. Germline assignment: CDR1 MDHEN and CDR2 SYDVKM. Trimming took 8 bases from V and 3 from J, leaving 8 bases between them. The DNA of the CDR3 is TGTGCCAGCGCAGGGGACTACAATGAGCAGTTCTTC. Protein product: CASAGDYNEQFF.

This clone has a handful of counts. V usage is TRBV4-1 and J usage is TRBJ1-5; D not certain. CDR3 size: 13 residues. CDR1 is MGHRA and CDR2 is YSYEKL in the germline V gene. V lost 1 base and J 6 bases, leaving 7 bases between the germline ends. As DNA, the CDR3 is TGCGCCAGCAGCCAAGCGGTTTTTCAGCCCCAGCATTTT. Translating it yields CASSQAVFQPQHF.

This chain uses TRBV6-4 with TRBJ1-6, with D possibly TRBD1 on 5 matching bases. Looked up from germline, CDR1 is MRHNA and CDR2 is SNTAGT. The CDR3 is made up of 15 amino acids. V was trimmed by 3 bases and J by 7 bases, leaving 13 bases between them. CDR3 in DNA: TGTGCCAGCAGTGAGTCGGGGGGAAAAAATTCACCCCTCCACTTT. It is translated as CASSESGGKNSPLHF.

The chain is built from TRBV2 and TRBJ1-2; 7 positions match TRBD1. This CDR3 spans 13 amino acids. The germline CDR1 and CDR2 sequences are SNHLY and FYNNEI. V lost 4 bases and J lost 4; bases outside the gene matches: 3. As DNA, the CDR3 is TGTGCCAGCAGTGTCCAGGGGGGCTATGGCTACACCTTC. The encoded protein is CASSVQGGYGYTF.

The V gene is TRBV5-1, the J gene TRBJ1-6, with no clear D. V was shortened by 6 bases and J by 10 bases, with 20 bases between the two germline ends. The CDR3 is made up of 15 amino acids. Per germline, CDR1 SGHRS and CDR2 YFSETQ. The CDR3 DNA sequence: TGCGCCAGCACGATTTCAAGAGCGGGGTACTCACCCCTCCACTTT. Translation gives CASTISRAGYSPLHF.

V usage is TRBV28 and J usage is TRBJ2-1; D ambiguous. Germline V gene lookup returns CDR1 MDHEN and CDR2 SYDVKM. The germline V and J ends were trimmed by 6 bases and 9 bases, with 18 bases remaining between them. The CDR3 runs 14 residues. The CDR3 reads CASSSSSFLVEQFF. The DNA for the CDR3 is TGTGCCAGCAGCTCGAGCTCCTTCCTTGTTGAGCAGTTCTTC.

This chain connects TRBV5-5 to TRBJ1-4; 9 bases are a match to TRBD1. Looked up from germline, CDR1 is SGHKS and CDR2 is YYEKEE (reference sequence). J gave up 8 bases and V 2 bases, and 7 bases lay outside the gene matches. The CDR3 totals 15 residues. The CDR3 region is CASSFRTGDEEKLFF. CDR3 coding DNA: TGTGCCAGCAGCTTTAGGACAGGGGATGAGGAAAAACTGTTTTTT.

This clone was recorded a few times. This chain uses TRBV2 with TRBJ1-3; 7 bases fit TRBD1. Trimming cost V 0 bases and J 1 base; bases outside gene matches: 3. The CDR3 has 16 residues. Per germline, CDR1 SNHLY and CDR2 FYNNEI. The CDR3 reads CASSEAGGASGNTIYF. DNA of the CDR3: TGTGCCAGCAGTGAAGCAGGGGGCGCATCTGGAAACACCATATATTTT. Full variable domain (missing parts from reference TRBV2 and TRBJ1-3): EPEVTQTPSHQVTQMGQEVILRCVPISNHLYFYWYRQILGQKVEFLVSFYNNEISEKSEIFDDQFSVERPDGSNFTLKIRSTKLEDSAMYFCASSEAGGASGNTIYFGEGSWLTVV.

V is TRBV27 and J is TRBJ2-7; D might be TRBD2 (5 bases). The germline V gene encodes CDR1 MNHEY and CDR2 SMNVEV (reference sequence). The CDR3 contains 15 residues. Trimming took 4 bases from V and 5 from J, leaving 18 bases between them. CDR3 loop: CASSSHREGVDEQYF. The CDR3 nucleotides read TGTGCCAGCAGTTCGCATCGCGAGGGAGTGGACGAGCAGTACTTC.

This clone was counted only a few times. Other DNA sequences of this sample code for an identical CDR3. The chain uses TRBV5-4 and TRBJ1-1; D uncertain. Germline V CDR1 and CDR2: SGHNT, YYREEE (reference sequence). Trimming stripped 1 base from V and 1 base from J, with 11 bases between. The CDR3 spans 15 residues. The CDR3 DNA sequence: TGTGCCAGCAGCTTGCTTGGGAGACCGAACACTGAAGCTTTCTTT. Translated, it gives CASSLLGRPNTEAFF.

This chain joins TRBV9 and TRBJ2-1, with 7 bases identical to TRBD2. Germline V gene sequence: CDR1 SGDLS, CDR2 YYNGEE. V shed 7 bases and J 3 bases; nucleotides not matched to a gene: 1. The CDR3 spans 12 residues. DNA of the CDR3: TGTGCCAGCGGGGGGGTCTACAATGAGCAGTTCTTC. Its translation: CASGGVYNEQFF.

This chain's CDR3 is CASSLRDSYYGYTF. Here the CDR3 DNA reads TGTGCCAGCAGCCTAAGGGACAGCTACTATGGCTACACCTTC. The chain couples TRBV14 to TRBJ1-2, with 7 bases matching TRBD1. J was trimmed by 3 bases and V by 4 bases; bases with no gene match: 5. CDR3 length equals 14 residues. CDR1 and CDR2 from the germline V gene are SGHDN and FVKESK.

This chain links TRBV11-3 with TRBJ2-1; 10 nucleotides match TRBD1. The ends lost 5 bases at V and 12 bases at J; junction bases unmatched: 7. The CDR3 is 13 residues long. Germline CDR1 reads SGHNT; CDR2 reads YENEEA. The CDR3 loop reads CASSPGTGAGQFF. CDR3 sequence (DNA): TGTGCCAGCAGCCCGGGGACAGGGGCAGGGCAGTTCTTC. Full variable domain (missing parts from reference TRBV11-3 and TRBJ2-1): EAGVVQSPRYKIIEKKQPVAFWCNPISGHNTLYWYLQNLGQGPELLIRYENEEAVDDSQLPKDRFSAERLKGVDSTLKIQPAELGDSAVYLCASSPGTGAGQFFGPGTRLTVL.

The chain recombines TRBV7-2 with TRBJ2-7; tentative D call: TRBD1 (5 bases). The V end was cut by 4 bases, the J end by 0 bases, with 7 bases between. The germline V gene has CDR1 SGHTA and CDR2 FQGNSA. The CDR3 is 13 amino acids. The CDR3 here is CASSSQVSYEQYF. The CDR3 DNA reads TGTGCCAGCAGCTCACAGGTCTCCTACGAGCAGTACTTC.

The chain is built from TRBV7-9 and TRBJ2-1; 9 bases agree with TRBD2. The CDR3 spans 16 residues. The J segment lost 0 bases and the V segment lost 8 bases, leaving 8 bases of the junction unmatched. Germline-derived CDR1 and CDR2 are SEHNR and FQNEAQ (reference sequence). In DNA, the CDR3 is TGTGCCAGCGGAACCTTAGCGGGGGACTCCTACAATGAGCAGTTCTTC. This codes for CASGTLAGDSYNEQFF.

The V and J genes are TRBV5-1 and TRBJ2-5; 8 nucleotides agree with TRBD2. The CDR3 consists of 15 residues. J lost 4 bases, V lost 4 bases, and 9 bases had no gene match. Germline loops: CDR1 SGHRS, CDR2 YFSETQ. CDR3 bases: TGCGCCAGCAGCCCGGGGGGGGAGTCCCCAGAGACCCAGTACTTC. This sequence encodes CASSPGGESPETQYF.

The chain uses TRBV10-3 and TRBJ2-1, with a possible D match to TRBD2 (6 bases). Trimming took 7 bases from V and 8 from J, leaving 18 bases between them. Germline V lookup: CDR1 ENHRY, CDR2 SYGVKD. The CDR3 totals 14 residues. CDR3 residues: CAINPEAGGYEQFF. Written as DNA, the CDR3 is TGTGCCATCAATCCAGAGGCCGGGGGTTATGAGCAGTTCTTC.

This chain joins TRBV4-1 and TRBJ2-2; 14 nucleotides agree with TRBD2. The CDR3 sequence is 20 residues long. CDR1 and CDR2 (germline): MGHRA, YSYEKL. V lost 5 bases to trimming and J lost 2 bases; unmatched junction nucleotides: 13. The CDR3 loop reads CASSVRSGTSGRANTGELFF. The CDR3 coding sequence is TGCGCCAGCAGCGTCAGGTCGGGGACTAGCGGGAGAGCCAACACCGGGGAGCTGTTTTTT.

This clone was recorded a few times. The rearrangement uses TRBV29-1 and TRBJ1-2; TRBD1 aligns across 7 bases. There are 14 residues in the CDR3. Germline V gives CDR1 SQVTM, CDR2 ANQGSEA. Germline trimming cut 4 bases from V and 4 bases from J; bases unmatched to any gene: 9. CDR3 residues: CSVGGTALSYGYTF. The CDR3 nucleotides read TGCAGCGTTGGCGGGACAGCCCTCTCCTATGGCTACACCTTC. The full variable domain, its missing parts supplied by reference TRBV29-1 and TRBJ1-2, is SAVISQKPSRDICQRGTSLTIQCQVDSQVTMMFWYRQQPGQSLTLIATANQGSEATYESGFVIDKFPISRPNLTFSTLTVSNMSPEDSSIYLCSVGGTALSYGYTFGSGTRLTVV.

J is TRBJ2-1 and V is TRBV5-1; unclear D gene. Germline lookup yields CDR1 SGHRS and CDR2 YFSETQ. V was shortened by 4 bases and J by 8 bases, with 7 bases between the two germline ends. The CDR3 spans 11 residues. CDR3 residues: CASSGLYEQFF. As DNA, the CDR3 is TGCGCCAGCAGCGGGCTGTATGAGCAGTTCTTC.

This clone was observed a handful of times. The chain links TRBV3-1 (or the pseudogene TRBV3-2) to TRBJ2-7; TRBD2 agrees at 11 bases. The CDR3 runs 16 residues. Per the germline V gene, CDR1 is LGHDT and CDR2 is YNNKEL (reference sequence). The ends lost 2 bases at V and 1 base at J; junction bases unmatched: 4. The DNA of the CDR3 is TGTGCCAGCAGCCAATCGACTAGCGGGACGTCCTACGAGCAGTACTTC. Translation gives CASSQSTSGTSYEQYF.

This clone turned up a few times. The V gene is TRBV2, the J gene TRBJ2-5; D perhaps matches TRBD2 (7 bases). The germline V and J ends were trimmed by 7 bases and 2 bases, with 11 bases remaining between them. Germline loops: CDR1 SNHLY, CDR2 FYNNEI. The CDR3 runs to 13 residues. Here the CDR3 DNA reads TGTGCCAGCATCCGGGGGGCACAAGAGACCCAGTACTTC. The encoded protein is CASIRGAQETQYF.